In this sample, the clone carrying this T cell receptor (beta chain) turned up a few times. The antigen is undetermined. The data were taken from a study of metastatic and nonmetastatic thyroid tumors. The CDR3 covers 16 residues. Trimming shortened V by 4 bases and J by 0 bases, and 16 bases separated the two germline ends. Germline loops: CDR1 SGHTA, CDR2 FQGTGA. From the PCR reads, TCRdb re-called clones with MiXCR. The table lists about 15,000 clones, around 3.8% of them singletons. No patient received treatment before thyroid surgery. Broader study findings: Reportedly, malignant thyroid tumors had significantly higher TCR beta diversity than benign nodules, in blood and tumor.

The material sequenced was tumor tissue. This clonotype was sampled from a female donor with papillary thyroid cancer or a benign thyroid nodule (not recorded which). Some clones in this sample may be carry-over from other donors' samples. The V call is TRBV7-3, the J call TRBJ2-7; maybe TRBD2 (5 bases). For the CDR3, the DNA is TGTGCCAGCAGCTCTCCGTGGAGGCAGGACTCCTACGAGCAGTACTTC. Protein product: CASSSPWRQDSYEQYF.